This T cell receptor (beta chain) was recovered during a study of blood T cell repertoires in COVID-19. As for the study in general: The United States, Italy and Spain provided the acute and convalescent COVID-19 samples. Sources were T cells, B-cell-depleted T cells, or PBMCs; the material itself was cDNA or gDNA.

Original handling: Reference gene primer amplification gave estimated nucleated cell counts. The data were produced by immunoSEQ multiplex PCR, yet TCRdb's version contains in-frame clones alone and is incomplete. V and J calls and clone size are copied from that table; D and trimming were computed from the DNA. The sample has roughly 270,000 clones; roughly 87% are singletons. Sequencing was done on a sample of peripheral blood. The receptor comes from a man between 18 and 35 years old with active or convalescent COVID-19.

The CDR3 spells CASSLGGAGWYYGYTF. CDR3 nucleotide sequence: TGTGCCAGCAGTTTAGGGGGGGCGGGGTGGTACTATGGCTACACCTTC. The gene calls are TRBV27 and TRBJ1-2, with D perhaps TRBD1 (6 bases). Trimming stripped 2 bases from V and 3 bases from J, with 16 bases between. CDR3 length: 16 amino acids. Germline CDR1 reads MNHEY; CDR2 reads SMNVEV (reference sequence).